Described below is a single TCR beta chain sequence and its context. The CDR3 runs 16 residues. Deletions cut 3 bases from V and 0 bases from J, with 9 bases between. Germline V gene sequence: CDR1 MDHEN, CDR2 SYDVKM. The data originate from a study of blood T cell repertoires in COVID-19. Overall study context: Acute and convalescent COVID-19 samples came from the United States, Italy and Spain. The cDNA or gDNA used as material had been derived from T cells, B-cell-depleted T cells, or PBMCs.

In the authors' workflow: Amplified reference gene primers provided the basis for estimating nucleated cell counts. TCRdb keeps only in-frame clones here, not all; method: immunoSEQ multiplex PCR. For V, J and clone size, that table is used; D and trimming come from the DNA. The table shows 80,000 or so clones, with roughly 80% occurring only once. This clonotype originated in a human donor in a cohort sampled during active COVID-19. Sequenced: peripheral blood. V is TRBV28 and J is TRBJ1-6; D perhaps matches TRBD1 (6 bases). In DNA form, the CDR3 reads TGTGCCAGCAGTTTCGCGGACAGCTCCTATAATTCACCCCTCCACTTT. Translating it yields CASSFADSSYNSPLHF.